The 30 T cell receptor beta chains below were found in one sample sequenced in a study of blood T cell repertoires in COVID-19 (dated by TCRdb to the early 2020s). The protocol used for the library was the immunoSEQ multiplex PCR assay. The clones in this table, taken by TCRdb from immuneACCESS, are in-frame only. Not every clone is retained; where verified, under half of the shortfall comes from an unresolved V gene, and the cause of the rest is unknown. The sample table lists around 130,000 clones, about 89% of them with a count of one. The ten largest clones add up to around 20% of the sample. Source material: peripheral blood. These TCRs come from a man in his fifties or sixties with active or convalescent COVID-19.

The CDR3 nucleotides read TGCGCCAGCAGCCAAGATCCGAACGACAGGGGGAACCAACCGAACACTGAAGCTTTCTTT. Its translation: CASSQDPNDRGNQPNTEAFF. The chain uses TRBV4-1 and TRBJ1-1, with 9 bases matching TRBD1. Germline V gene lookup returns CDR1 MGHRA and CDR2 YSYEKL. V shed 0 bases, J shed 1 base, and the junction held 15 bases outside the gene matches. The CDR3 consists of 20 residues.

The chain couples TRBV11-2 to TRBJ2-2; D is possibly TRBD2 (6 bases). Germline CDR1 is SGHAT and CDR2 is FQNNGV. V was pared by 5 bases and J by 0 bases, with 13 bases between. The CDR3 has 16 amino acids. In DNA, the CDR3 is TGTGCCAGCAGCCCGTATAGCGGAGCGAACACCGGGGAGCTGTTTTTT. Amino acids: CASSPYSGANTGELFF.

The gene calls are TRBV5-1 and TRBJ1-2; 12 nucleotides line up with TRBD1. The germline gives CDR1 SGHRS, CDR2 YFSETQ. J was trimmed by 7 bases and V by 0 bases; bases with no gene match: 4. The length of the CDR3 is 15 residues. The CDR3 DNA reads TGCGCCAGCAGCTTGGCGGGACAGGGGGCTACTGGCTACACCTTC. Encoded protein: CASSLAGQGATGYTF.

V and J are TRBV2 and TRBJ2-7; 9 bases are shared with TRBD1. The germline V gene has CDR1 SNHLY and CDR2 FYNNEI. The CDR3 consists of 15 residues. The V segment lost 6 bases and the J segment 4 bases; nucleotides outside the gene matches: 10. CDR3 sequence: CASRRMGQGIYEQYF. The CDR3 DNA is TGTGCCAGCAGAAGAATGGGACAGGGAATATACGAGCAGTACTTC.

J is TRBJ2-3 and V is TRBV18, with D perhaps matching TRBD1 (5 bases). Deletions cut 0 bases from V and 6 bases from J, with 16 bases between. The CDR3 runs to 16 residues. The germline gives CDR1 KGHSH, CDR2 LQKENI. CDR3 amino acids: CASSPPPPAPGDTQYF. The CDR3 DNA reads as TGTGCCAGCTCACCACCCCCGCCAGCCCCAGGGGATACGCAGTATTTT.

This sequence joins TRBV6-5 and TRBJ1-6; the D is unclear. Germline V CDR1 and CDR2: MNHEY, SVGAGI. The V end was cut by 5 bases, the J end by 14 bases, with 16 bases between. This CDR3 has 13 residues. CDR3 nucleotide sequence: TGTGCCAGCAGTCAAATAACACCACCGTCCCTCCACTTT. As protein: CASSQITPPSLHF.

This sequence joins TRBV27 and TRBJ2-1; TRBD1 is a possible D gene (6 bases). The V end was cut by 6 bases, the J end by 2 bases, with 14 bases between. This CDR3 is 15 amino acids long. Per the germline V gene, CDR1 is MNHEY and CDR2 is SMNVEV (reference sequence). The CDR3 DNA reads TGTGCCAGCAGGGAGGCCGGGACACCCTACAATGAGCAGTTCTTC. This gives the protein CASREAGTPYNEQFF.

This chain joins TRBV5-1 and TRBJ1-1; D unclear. The CDR3 runs 14 residues. The V gene's germline CDR1 is SGHRS and CDR2 YFSETQ. The V and J ends lost 2 bases and 3 bases respectively, with 11 bases between them. The CDR3 region is CASSFAASDTEAFF. CDR3 DNA: TGCGCCAGCAGCTTCGCGGCATCGGACACTGAAGCTTTCTTT.

This clone turned up a few times. J is TRBJ2-5 and V is TRBV10-3; 13 positions match TRBD2. V lost 6 bases to trimming and J lost 5 bases; unmatched junction nucleotides: 6. CDR3 length: 15 residues. The germline V gene encodes CDR1 ENHRY and CDR2 SYGVKD. The CDR3 spells CAISGGTSGVETQYF. CDR3 DNA: TGTGCCATCAGCGGGGGGACTAGCGGGGTCGAGACCCAGTACTTC.

The chain joins TRBV7-6 to TRBJ2-7; 9 bases agree with TRBD1. The CDR3 runs 14 residues. J lost 3 bases, V lost 5 bases, and 5 bases had no gene match. From germline, CDR1 is SGHVS and CDR2 FNYEAQ. The CDR3 nucleotides are TGTGCCAGCAGCGCGCCGGGACAGGGCTACGAGCAGTACTTC. This codes for CASSAPGQGYEQYF.

The chain combines TRBV4-3 with TRBJ1-2; 8 bases agree with TRBD1. The V gene end was trimmed by 1 base and the J gene end by 8 bases; junction bases not matched to a gene: 6. The length of the CDR3 is 14 residues. Looked up from germline, CDR1 is LGHNA and CDR2 is YSLEER. CDR3 nucleotide sequence: TGCGCCAGCAGCCAAGGGACAGGGAGCGTCGGCTACACCTTC. Amino acid sequence: CASSQGTGSVGYTF.

The chain couples TRBV5-4 to TRBJ1-3; maybe TRBD1 (6 bases). V lost 0 bases, J lost 2 bases, and 9 bases lay in between. This CDR3 has 15 amino acids. CDR1 is SGHNT and CDR2 is YYREEE in the germline V gene (reference sequence). The CDR3 protein is CASSLVGQPGNTIYF. The CDR3 DNA reads TGTGCCAGCAGCTTGGTAGGACAGCCTGGAAACACCATATATTTT.

The V and J genes are TRBV19 and TRBJ2-6, with TRBD1 as a possible D gene (6 bases). The CDR3 runs 16 residues. Trimming pared 0 bases from V and 2 bases from J, leaving 8 bases between. Germline values: CDR1 LNHDA, CDR2 SQIVND (reference sequence). CDR3 in DNA: TGTGCCAGTAGTATAGATCAGGGGACTGGGGCCAACGTCCTGACTTTC. This gives the protein CASSIDQGTGANVLTF.

The chain combines TRBV2 with TRBJ1-2, with a tentative D call TRBD1 (5 bases). CDR1 and CDR2 from the germline V gene are SNHLY and FYNNEI. The CDR3 runs 18 residues. The V gene lost 5 bases and the J gene lost 8 bases, with 30 bases spanning the gap. CDR3 loop: CASSPTAGRLGIGWGYTF. The DNA for the CDR3 is TGTGCCAGCAGTCCTACCGCGGGACGGCTGGGTATCGGTTGGGGCTACACCTTC.

This clone was observed a handful of times. The rearrangement uses TRBV12-5 and TRBJ1-2; possible D gene TRBD1, 6 bases. CDR3 length: 13 amino acids. V was clipped by 6 bases and J by 7 bases, with 15 bases between them. The germline V gene encodes CDR1 LGHNT and CDR2 FRNRAP. The CDR3 DNA sequence: TGTGCTAGTGGCTCCTGGGGGCGCCCTGGCTACACCTTC. Translated, it gives CASGSWGRPGYTF.

V gene TRBV2 combines with J gene TRBJ1-1; D is perhaps TRBD1 (6 bases). Trimming cost V 6 bases and J 4 bases, with 12 bases left between them. Germline values: CDR1 SNHLY, CDR2 FYNNEI. The CDR3 is 13 residues long. The CDR3 loop reads CASRAGVGTEAFF. In DNA form, the CDR3 reads TGTGCCAGCAGGGCAGGGGTAGGCACTGAAGCTTTCTTT.

CDR3 DNA sequence: TGCGCCAGCAGCCAACCCTACAGGGGTCCCGGGGAGCTGTTTTTT. Its protein product is CASSQPYRGPGELFF. The chain recombines TRBV4-1 with TRBJ2-2; 7 bases are a match to TRBD1. Unmatched junction bases numbered 6, after V lost 2 bases and J lost 6 bases. The CDR3 is 15 residues long. Germline V gene data show CDR1 as MGHRA and CDR2 as YSYEKL.

This chain joins TRBV27 and TRBJ1-4, with D unclear. Germline assignment: CDR1 MNHEY and CDR2 SMNVEV (reference sequence). The CDR3 has 14 residues. V was shortened by 4 bases and J by 8 bases, with 14 bases between the two germline ends. The CDR3 is CASSSGGFGEKLFF. The CDR3 DNA reads TGTGCCAGCAGTTCCGGAGGATTCGGAGAAAAACTGTTTTTT.

The rearrangement joins TRBV19 to TRBJ2-7; TRBD1 is a possible D gene (6 bases). V gave up 2 bases and J gave up 2 bases, with 10 bases separating them. This CDR3 contains 14 residues. Germline-derived CDR1 and CDR2 are LNHDA and SQIVND (reference sequence). CDR3 sequence: CASSIKGGPYEQYF. DNA for the CDR3: TGTGCCAGTAGTATAAAAGGGGGTCCCTACGAGCAGTACTTC.

This clone was observed a few times. The CDR3 loop is CASSLNRLAGGEWDTQYF. The CDR3 nucleotides are TGTGCCAGCAGCTTAAATCGTCTAGCGGGGGGTGAGTGGGATACGCAGTATTTT. The chain joins TRBV13 to TRBJ2-3, with 11 bases aligning to TRBD2. The CDR3 has 18 amino acids. V shed 2 bases and J 6 bases; nucleotides not matched to a gene: 13. Germline V gene lookup returns CDR1 PRHDT and CDR2 FYEKMQ (reference sequence). Drawing the rest from reference TRBV13 and TRBJ2-3, the complete variable domain is AAGVIQSPRHLIKEKRETATLKCYPIPRHDTVYWYQQGPGQDPQFLISFYEKMQSDKGSIPDRFSAQQFSDYHSELNMSSLELGDSALYFCASSLNRLAGGEWDTQYFGPGTRLTVL.

J is TRBJ2-7 and V is TRBV7-8; TRBD2 agrees at 9 bases. The CDR3 contains 19 residues. Germline V gene data show CDR1 as SGHVS and CDR2 as FQNEAQ. V lost 0 bases to trimming and J lost 2 bases; unmatched junction nucleotides: 14. In DNA form, the CDR3 reads TGTGCCAGCAGCTTAGCTACTGTAGGACCAGCGGGAGGCCCCTACGAGCAGTACTTC. The encoded protein is CASSLATVGPAGGPYEQYF.

This rearrangement joins TRBV5-5 to TRBJ1-3; no clear D. Germline assignment: CDR1 SGHKS and CDR2 YYEKEE (reference sequence). V was clipped by 7 bases and J by 4 bases, with 15 bases between them. The CDR3 totals 14 residues. Here the CDR3 reads CASSEGRGGNTIYF. Here the CDR3 DNA reads TGTGCCAGCTCCGAGGGAAGAGGGGGAAACACCATATATTTT.

The V gene is TRBV4-2, the J gene TRBJ2-7; maybe TRBD2 (5 bases). V was shortened by 6 bases and J by 3 bases, with 18 bases between the two germline ends. CDR1 is LGHNA and CDR2 is YNFKEQ in the germline V gene. The CDR3 is made up of 15 amino acids. This chain's CDR3 is CASSPKTNLFYEQYF. In DNA, the CDR3 is TGTGCCAGCAGTCCCAAGACTAACTTATTCTACGAGCAGTACTTC.

The genes are TRBV7-2 and TRBJ2-5, with 11 bases identical to TRBD1. The CDR3 covers 16 residues. The V segment lost 1 base and the J segment 5 bases; nucleotides outside the gene matches: 6. The germline V gene has CDR1 SGHTA and CDR2 FQGNSA. CDR3 sequence: CASSLEGTGGRETQYF. The DNA of the CDR3 is TGTGCCAGCAGCTTAGAAGGGACAGGGGGAAGGGAGACCCAGTACTTC. The full variable domain, rest sourced from reference TRBV7-2 and TRBJ2-5, is GAGVSQSPSNKVTEKGKDVELRCDPISGHTALYWYRQSLGQGLEFLIYFQGNSAPDKSGLPSDRFSAERTGGSVSTLTIQRTQQEDSAVYLCASSLEGTGGRETQYFGPGTRLLVL.

The chain links TRBV9 to TRBJ1-6; no definite D call. V was shortened by 3 bases and J by 0 bases, with 4 bases between the two germline ends. The germline gives CDR1 SGDLS, CDR2 YYNGEE. The CDR3 loop spans 14 amino acids. The CDR3 DNA reads TGTGCCAGCAGCGCCGGCTCCTATAATTCACCCCTCCACTTT. Translation gives CASSAGSYNSPLHF.

This chain joins TRBV4-3 and TRBJ2-1; 8 bases are a match to TRBD2. This CDR3 contains 13 residues. CDR1 is LGHNA, CDR2 YSLEER, per germline. The J segment lost 9 bases and the V segment lost 4 bases, leaving 5 bases of the junction unmatched. CDR3 protein: CASSLGLVGEQFF. The DNA of the CDR3 is TGCGCCAGCAGCCTGGGACTAGTTGGTGAGCAGTTCTTC.

CDR3 loop: CASTSRGQGGTEAFF. Written as DNA, the CDR3 is TGTGCCAGCACCTCCCGAGGACAGGGTGGGACTGAAGCTTTCTTT. V is TRBV6-1 and J is TRBJ1-1; the match to TRBD1 covers 8 bases. CDR1 and CDR2 from the germline V gene are MNHNS and SASEGT. The CDR3 is 15 amino acids. After removal of 7 bases from V and 5 bases from J, the junction contained 12 bases not matched to a gene.

With respect to this clone: This specimen includes other DNA sequences encoding the same CDR3. V and J are TRBV19 and TRBJ2-7, with 7 bases lining up with TRBD1. The CDR3 runs to 11 residues. Germline-derived CDR1 and CDR2 are LNHDA and SQIVND (reference sequence). V shed 8 bases, J shed 2 bases, and the junction held 0 bases outside the gene matches. The CDR3: CASQGAYEQYF. For the CDR3, the DNA is TGTGCCAGTCAGGGGGCCTACGAGCAGTACTTC.

The CDR3 loop reads CASSLRTQYGYTF. DNA of the CDR3: TGTGCCAGCAGCTTGCGGACACAATATGGCTACACCTTC. The gene calls are TRBV5-6 and TRBJ1-2; TRBD1 is a possible D gene (5 bases). CDR1 and CDR2 from the germline V gene are SGHDT and YYEEEE. The CDR3 runs to 13 residues. V was trimmed by 1 base and J by 5 bases, leaving 9 bases between them.

The chain employs TRBV15 and TRBJ2-5; 7 bases map to TRBD2. V trimming: 9 bases; J trimming: 2 bases; junction bases outside the gene matches: 0. CDR3 length: 11 amino acids. Looked up from germline, CDR1 is LNHNV and CDR2 is YYDKDF (reference sequence). Here the CDR3 reads CATGGQETQYF. The CDR3 nucleotides read TGTGCCACGGGGGGGCAAGAGACCCAGTACTTC. Drawing the rest from reference TRBV15 and TRBJ2-5, the complete variable domain is DAMVIQNPRYQVTQFGKPVTLSCSQTLNHNVMYWYQQKSSQAPKLLFHYYDKDFNNEADTPDNFQSRRPNTSFCFLDIRSPGLGDTAMYLCATGGQETQYFGPGTRLLVL.